This T cell receptor beta chain was captured by sequencing in a study of T-cell memory formation after mild COVID-19. TCRdb passed the 5' RACE reads through MiXCR, listing each CDR3 protein once. The sample contains 300,000 to 350,000 distinct CDR3 sequences, just under 20% of which appear only once. Germline CDR1 and CDR2: SGHTA and FQGNSA. The V end was cut by 1 base, the J end by 4 bases, with 18 bases between. CDR3 length: 17 amino acids. The origin of this receptor is a man younger than 30 who had mild COVID-19 (a few samples of this study predate the infection). Cell type and time point are not known. Sequencing was performed on PBMCs or a T cell subset sorted from them (not recorded which). The chain is built from TRBV7-2 and TRBJ2-3; a weak D match, TRBD2 (7 bases). CDR3 nucleotide sequence: TGTGCCAGCAGCTTAGAAGCTGGGGGCCGGGGGGCAGATACGCAGTATTTT. The encoded protein is CASSLEAGGRGADTQYF.